Detailed here is one T cell receptor beta chain. While infection was still active, Seattle patients were enrolled and then followed longitudinally. As processed by the authors: Counts of nucleated cells, estimated from reference gene primer amplification, were obtained. The protocol was immunoSEQ multiplex PCR, while the TCRdb copy is restricted to in-frame clones and leaves out a portion. The DNA was the basis for D and trimming; V, J and clone size are from that table. The table shows approximately 170,000 clones, with around 86% occurring only once. The sample originates from a study of blood T cell repertoires in COVID-19. As for the study in general: Some COVID-19 samples were acute and others convalescent; all came from the United States, Italy and Spain. PBMCs, B-cell-depleted T cells, or T cells provided the cDNA or gDNA that made up the material.

J gave up 0 bases and V 4 bases, and 7 bases lay outside the gene matches. The CDR3 is made up of 16 amino acids. CDR1 and CDR2 from the germline V gene are SGHKS and YYEKEE (reference sequence). The sequence was collected from a woman in her 70s with COVID-19, enrolled during active disease. V is TRBV5-5 and J is TRBJ2-1; 7 bases match TRBD2. The sequencing sample was made of peripheral blood. The CDR3 here is CASSPLAESSYNEQFF. The CDR3 nucleotides read TGTGCCAGCAGCCCCCTAGCGGAAAGCTCCTACAATGAGCAGTTCTTC.